Presented here are 13 T cell receptor beta chains from one specimen sequenced in a study of blood T cell repertoires in COVID-19. The assay was immunoSEQ multiplex PCR, and TCRdb's table has in-frame clones only and misses some. Seen here are 100,000 or so clones, approximately 84% observed once, and the top ten hold 17%. The sequenced sample consisted of peripheral blood. Receptor source: an older woman with acute or convalescent COVID-19.

The V gene is TRBV6-4, the J gene TRBJ2-3; 9 bases align to TRBD2. CDR1 and CDR2 (germline): MRHNA, SNTAGT. The junction had 7 bases not matched to a gene; V was cut back by 2 bases and J by 1 base. The CDR3 loop spans 17 amino acids. CDR3 loop: CASSDGASGAGTDTQYF. The DNA of the CDR3 is TGTGCCAGCAGTGACGGGGCTAGCGGGGCGGGCACAGATACGCAGTATTTT.

This chain links TRBV4-3 with TRBJ2-2; no firm D call. Germline values: CDR1 LGHNA, CDR2 YSLEER. V lost 4 bases, J lost 7 bases, and 13 bases lay in between. The CDR3 is made up of 14 amino acids. The CDR3 nucleotides are TGCGCCAGCAGCCCCCTGCGATCGGTCGGGGAGCTGTTTTTT. Its protein product is CASSPLRSVGELFF.

The chain recombines TRBV13 with TRBJ2-7; 9 positions agree with TRBD2. The CDR3 covers 15 residues. The V gene's germline CDR1 is PRHDT and CDR2 FYEKMQ (reference sequence). Trimming at V came to 2 bases and at J to 4 bases, leaving 6 bases not matched to a gene. This CDR3 reads CASSLTPSGGYEQYF. The CDR3 DNA sequence: TGTGCCAGCAGCTTAACCCCCAGCGGGGGGTACGAGCAGTACTTC.

The gene calls are TRBV30 and TRBJ2-3; 8 bases are shared with TRBD1. The V gene end was trimmed by 3 bases and the J gene end by 4 bases; junction bases not matched to a gene: 6. The V gene's germline CDR1 is GTSNPN and CDR2 SVGIG (reference sequence). The CDR3 sequence is 14 residues long. The CDR3 loop reads CAWSAGTGADTQYF. CDR3 nucleotides: TGTGCCTGGAGCGCCGGGACAGGCGCAGATACGCAGTATTTT.

This chain connects TRBV9 to TRBJ1-3, with no clear D. Germline CDR1 is SGDLS and CDR2 is YYNGEE. The CDR3 consists of 14 residues. V was cut by 4 bases and J by 4 bases, with 12 bases left in between. The CDR3 reads CASSSRALGNTIYF. The CDR3 DNA reads TGTGCCAGCAGCTCCCGAGCCCTAGGAAACACCATATATTTT.

The CDR3 protein is CAWSVGGQFNQPQHF. The CDR3 nucleotides read TGTGCCTGGAGTGTAGGGGGACAGTTCAATCAGCCCCAGCATTTT. The chain carries TRBV30 and TRBJ1-5, with 7 bases that match TRBD1. The V and J ends lost 0 bases and 3 bases, in that order; junction bases with no gene match: 5. This CDR3 has 15 amino acids. Germline V lookup: CDR1 GTSNPN, CDR2 SVGIG (reference sequence). The full variable domain, completed using reference TRBV30 and TRBJ1-5, is SQTIHQWPATLVQPVGSPLSLECTVEGTSNPNLYWYRQAAGRGLQLLFYSVGIGQISSEVPQNLSASRPQDRQFILSSKKLLLSDSGFYLCAWSVGGQFNQPQHFGDGTRLSIL.

This clone was recorded only once. The genes are TRBV5-1 and TRBJ1-3; no definite D call. The CDR3 runs 14 residues. The V and J ends lost 0 bases and 0 bases respectively, with 4 bases between them. Germline-derived CDR1 and CDR2 are SGHRS and YFSETQ. The CDR3 region is CASSLASSGNTIYF. Here the CDR3 DNA reads TGCGCCAGCAGCTTGGCGTCCTCTGGAAACACCATATATTTT. The full variable domain, rest sourced from reference TRBV5-1 and TRBJ1-3, is KAGVTQTPRYLIKTRGQQVTLSCSPISGHRSVSWYQQTPGQGLQFLFEYFSETQRNKGNFPGRFSGRQFSNSRSEMNVSTLELGDSALYLCASSLASSGNTIYFGEGSWLTVV.

The J gene is TRBJ2-3, the V gene TRBV7-2; no firm D call. CDR3 length: 18 residues. Per germline, CDR1 SGHTA and CDR2 FQGNSA. Between the trimmed V and J ends, which lost 4 bases and 0 bases, there was a span of 20 bases. The CDR3 region is CASSSTTSGYISTDTQYF. The CDR3, as DNA: TGTGCCAGCAGCTCAACGACGTCAGGATACATTAGCACAGATACGCAGTATTTT.

A few counts support this clone. This chain joins TRBV18 and TRBJ1-1, with D possibly being TRBD1 (5 bases). The CDR3 spans 17 residues. Germline V CDR1 and CDR2: KGHSH, LQKENI. V was shortened by 4 bases and J by 1 base, with 19 bases between the two germline ends. CDR3 sequence: CASSQEQATLWNTEAFF. The CDR3 DNA is TGTGCCAGCTCACAGGAACAGGCCACCTTGTGGAACACTGAAGCTTTCTTT.

This sequence joins TRBV5-1 and TRBJ2-1; 8 bases are a match to TRBD2. This CDR3 contains 16 residues. Trimming removed 3 bases from V and 7 bases from J; junction bases left unmatched: 12. Germline CDR1 is SGHRS and CDR2 is YFSETQ. For the CDR3, the DNA is TGCGCCAGCAGCTACTACTCGGGAGGGTCGGGAAATGAGCAGTTCTTC. Translation: CASSYYSGGSGNEQFF.

The V gene is TRBV6-5, the J gene TRBJ1-2; perhaps TRBD1 as D (6 bases). The CDR3 is made up of 14 amino acids. In germline, CDR1 is MNHEY, CDR2 SVGAGI. The V gene lost 6 bases and the J gene lost 4 bases, with 15 bases spanning the gap. CDR3 region: CASRLPGGPYGYTF. DNA for the CDR3: TGTGCCAGCAGACTCCCGGGGGGGCCCTATGGCTACACCTTC.

This clone was recorded once. This chain connects TRBV30 to TRBJ2-1; D remains ambiguous. The V gene lost 0 bases and the J gene lost 8 bases, with 5 bases spanning the gap. The germline CDR1 and CDR2 sequences are GTSNPN and SVGIG (reference sequence). The CDR3 has 11 amino acids. The CDR3 nucleotides read TGTGCCTGGAGTGTACAATATGAGCAGTTCTTC. Translation gives CAWSVQYEQFF.

The chain employs TRBV19 and TRBJ1-1; the match to TRBD1 covers 7 bases. CDR1 is LNHDA and CDR2 is SQIVND in the germline V gene (reference sequence). V lost 5 bases, J lost 4 bases, and 4 bases stayed unmatched. The CDR3 runs to 13 residues. The CDR3 here is CASSSGTVTEAFF. DNA for the CDR3: TGTGCCAGTAGTTCCGGGACAGTCACTGAAGCTTTCTTT.